The count of the clone carrying this T cell receptor (beta chain) is one. The CDR3 runs 15 residues. CDR1 is KGHSH and CDR2 is LQKENI in the germline V gene. Trimming removed 1 base from V and 1 base from J, with 11 bases in between. This record belongs to a study of blood T cell repertoires in COVID-19. Study as a whole: Samples of COVID-19 (acute and convalescent) were obtained from the United States, Italy and Spain.

Authors' methods: Nucleated cell number was recorded as an estimate derived from reference gene primer amplification. Using immunoSEQ multiplex PCR, the repertoire was profiled, and TCRdb retains in-frame clones only, with some absent. Clone size and V and J calls were adopted from that table, with D and trimming inferred from the DNA. The data hold 100,000 to 150,000 clones, with 84% observed a single time. This chain links TRBV18 with TRBJ2-7; D might be TRBD1 (5 bases). The sequenced sample consisted of peripheral blood. The sequence was obtained from a man aged 55-75 years with acute or convalescent COVID-19. The CDR3 here is CASSPQGIGSYEQYF. CDR3 nucleotide sequence: TGTGCCAGCTCACCACAGGGGATAGGTTCCTACGAGCAGTACTTC.